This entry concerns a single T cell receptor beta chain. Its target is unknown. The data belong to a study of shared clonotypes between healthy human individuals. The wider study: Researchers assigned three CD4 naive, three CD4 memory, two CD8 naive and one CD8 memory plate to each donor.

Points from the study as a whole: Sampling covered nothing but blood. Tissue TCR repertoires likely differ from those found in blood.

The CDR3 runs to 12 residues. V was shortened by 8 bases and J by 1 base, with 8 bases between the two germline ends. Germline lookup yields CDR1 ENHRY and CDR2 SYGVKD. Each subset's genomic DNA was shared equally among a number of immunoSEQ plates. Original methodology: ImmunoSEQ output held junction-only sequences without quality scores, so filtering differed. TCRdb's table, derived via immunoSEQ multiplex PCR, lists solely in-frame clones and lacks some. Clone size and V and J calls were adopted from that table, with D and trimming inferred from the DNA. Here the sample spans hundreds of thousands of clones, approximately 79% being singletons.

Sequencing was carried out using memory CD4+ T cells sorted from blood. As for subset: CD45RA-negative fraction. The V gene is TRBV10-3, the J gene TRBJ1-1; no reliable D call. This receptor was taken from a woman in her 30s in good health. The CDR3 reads CAISYTNTEAFF. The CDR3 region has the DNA TGTGCCATCTCCTACACGAACACTGAAGCTTTCTTT.